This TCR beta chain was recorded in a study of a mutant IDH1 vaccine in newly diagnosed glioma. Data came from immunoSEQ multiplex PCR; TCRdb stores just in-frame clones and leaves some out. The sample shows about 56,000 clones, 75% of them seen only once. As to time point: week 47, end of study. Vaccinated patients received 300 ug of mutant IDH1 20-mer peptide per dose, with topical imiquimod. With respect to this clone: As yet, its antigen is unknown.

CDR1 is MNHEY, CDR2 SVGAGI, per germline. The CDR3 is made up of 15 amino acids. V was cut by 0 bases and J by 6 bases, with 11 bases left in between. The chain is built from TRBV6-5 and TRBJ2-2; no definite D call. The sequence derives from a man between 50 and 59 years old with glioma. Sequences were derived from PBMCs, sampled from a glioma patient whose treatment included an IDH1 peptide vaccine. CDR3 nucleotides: TGTGCCAGCAGTTACTCTAGGAGAAGAGCCGGGGAGCTGTTTTTT. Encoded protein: CASSYSRRRAGELFF.